This T cell receptor beta chain was identified in a study of spatial heterogeneity in lung cancer. TCRdb processed the 5' RACE reads anew with MiXCR; each CDR3 protein has one entry. The table lists around 24,000 distinct CDR3 sequences, roughly 12% of them singletons. Trimming shortened V by 3 bases and J by 3 bases, and 9 bases separated the two germline ends. The CDR3 has 13 residues. Study-level points and caveats: TCRs found ubiquitously expanded in tumor appeared in blood more at resection than at follow-up.

Time point meaning: sample taken at primary tumor resection. Unsorted tumor, nontumor lung tissue or cryopreserved PBMC supplied the whole RNA. The donors comprised 60 to 80 untreated early-stage non-small cell lung cancer patients. This clonotype was seen repeatedly, ten times or more. Antigen: not known. This rearrangement joins TRBV12-3 or TRBV12-4 to TRBJ2-7; no clear D. This TCR derives from a female donor with early-stage non-small cell lung cancer. The specimen was PBMCs, collected at surgery. The CDR3 spells CASSLARNYEQYV. In DNA form, the CDR3 reads TGTGCCAGCAGTTTGGCCAGGAACTACGAGCAGTACGTC.